Listed here are 30 T cell receptor beta chains from one sample, sequenced in a study of cytomegalovirus exposure and HLA in healthy donors. Only in-frame clones appear in the TCRdb table, and some are missing; sequencing was by immunoSEQ multiplex PCR. This table holds 90,000 to 100,000 clones, approximately 93% found once. Sequenced: PBMCs. The receptors originated from a woman aged 30 to 39 in good health and CMV-seropositive.

This chain connects TRBV7-2 to TRBJ2-3, with 8 bases lining up with TRBD1. Germline V gene lookup returns CDR1 SGHTA and CDR2 FQGNSA. The length of the CDR3 is 15 residues. V lost 4 bases, J lost 0 bases, and 3 bases stayed unmatched. CDR3 coding DNA: TGTGCCAGCAGCTGGACAGGGCCTAGCACAGATACGCAGTATTTT. Its protein is CASSWTGPSTDTQYF. Complete variable domain (other parts from reference TRBV7-2 and TRBJ2-3): GAGVSQSPSNKVTEKGKDVELRCDPISGHTALYWYRQSLGQGLEFLIYFQGNSAPDKSGLPSDRFSAERTGGSVSTLTIQRTQQEDSAVYLCASSWTGPSTDTQYFGPGTRLTVL.

The chain has TRBV6-5 and TRBJ2-3, with 10 bases aligning to TRBD2. The ends lost 2 bases at V and 6 bases at J; junction bases unmatched: 8. The germline V gene encodes CDR1 MNHEY and CDR2 SVGAGI. The CDR3 loop spans 16 amino acids. The CDR3 reads CASSYLPSGSRDTQYF. DNA of the CDR3: TGTGCCAGCAGTTACCTTCCTAGCGGGAGTCGGGATACGCAGTATTTT.

CDR3 in DNA: TGTGCCAGCAGTTACGGGGCTTACAATGAGCAGTTCTTC. Translated: CASSYGAYNEQFF. J is TRBJ2-1 and V is TRBV6-5; possibly TRBD1 for D (5 bases). CDR1 and CDR2 from the germline V gene are MNHEY and SVGAGI. The CDR3 extends over 13 amino acids. Between the trimmed V and J ends, which lost 2 bases and 4 bases, there was a span of 6 bases.

This chain connects TRBV5-1 to TRBJ2-1, with TRBD1 as a possible D gene (6 bases). V lost 0 bases to trimming and J lost 2 bases, with 15 bases between them. In germline, CDR1 is SGHRS, CDR2 YFSETQ. The CDR3 runs to 17 residues. This CDR3 reads CASSLEVTGTTYNEQFF. In nucleotides, the CDR3 is TGCGCCAGCAGCTTGGAGGTGACAGGCACCACCTACAATGAGCAGTTCTTC.

This chain joins TRBV5-4 and TRBJ2-5; tentatively, D is TRBD1 (5 bases). In germline, CDR1 is SGHNT, CDR2 YYREEE (reference sequence). The V and J ends lost 4 bases and 5 bases respectively, with 21 bases between them. The CDR3 contains 16 residues. The CDR3 coding sequence is TGTGCCAGCAGCGCTGTAGGGGTTATCGGTCGGGAGACCCAGTACTTC. Encoded protein: CASSAVGVIGRETQYF. Supplemented by reference TRBV5-4 and TRBJ2-5, the full variable domain reads ETGVTQSPTHLIKTRGQQVTLRCSSQSGHNTVSWYQQALGQGPQFIFQYYREEENGRGNFPPRFSGLQFPNYSSELNVNALELDDSALYLCASSAVGVIGRETQYFGPGTRLLVL.

This chain links TRBV7-9 with TRBJ1-2; the D is unclear. The ends were cut back, 5 bases at V and 8 bases at J, with 12 bases in the middle. CDR1 and CDR2 (germline): SEHNR, FQNEAQ (reference sequence). CDR3 length equals 12 residues. CDR3 amino acids: CASSPDAGGYTF. The CDR3 coding sequence is TGTGCCAGCAGCCCCGACGCGGGGGGCTACACCTTC.

The V call is TRBV5-6, the J call TRBJ1-1, with D possibly TRBD1 on 6 matching bases. The V gene lost 2 bases and the J gene lost 0 bases, with 20 bases spanning the gap. The germline V gene encodes CDR1 SGHDT and CDR2 YYEEEE. The CDR3 has 18 residues. CDR3 DNA sequence: TGTGCCAGCAGCTTCCGGGTTCTTTTTGCAGGGGTGAACACTGAAGCTTTCTTT. Translation gives CASSFRVLFAGVNTEAFF.

This sequence joins TRBV5-6 and TRBJ2-3; D might be TRBD2 (5 bases). The CDR3 sequence is 14 residues long. Germline V lookup: CDR1 SGHDT, CDR2 YYEEEE. Trimming pared 4 bases from V and 7 bases from J, leaving 16 bases between. The DNA of the CDR3 is TGTGCCAGCAGCCAACATCCGGGGAAGCATACGCAGTATTTT. Translation gives CASSQHPGKHTQYF.

This chain connects TRBV19 to TRBJ2-2; 16 bases fit TRBD2. Germline CDR1 and CDR2: LNHDA and SQIVND (reference sequence). With V trimmed by 6 bases and J by 6 bases, 10 bases remained unmatched. This CDR3 has 18 residues. The CDR3 sequence is CASSILGLAGGVAGELFF. CDR3 in DNA: TGTGCCAGTAGCATCCTGGGACTAGCGGGAGGGGTCGCCGGGGAGCTGTTTTTT.

This chain links TRBV6-5 with TRBJ2-7, with D perhaps matching TRBD2 (5 bases). With 2 bases removed from V and 5 bases from J, the gap between germline ends came to 16 bases. Germline V gene sequence: CDR1 MNHEY, CDR2 SVGAGI. This CDR3 region has 15 residues. The CDR3: CASSYGIGVSDEQYF. CDR3 bases: TGTGCCAGCAGTTACGGCATCGGGGTATCGGACGAGCAGTACTTC.

This clone has just one count. The chain recombines TRBV5-5 with TRBJ2-3, with TRBD1 matching 7 bases. The CDR3 is 17 residues long. Germline V gene sequence: CDR1 SGHKS, CDR2 YYEKEE (reference sequence). V shed 4 bases, J shed 2 bases, and the junction held 13 bases outside the gene matches. The chain's CDR3 is CASSRSPTGKPTDTQYF. The CDR3 DNA follows: TGTGCCAGCAGCCGGTCGCCGACAGGGAAGCCCACAGATACGCAGTATTTT.

This clone was seen a single time. The chain uses TRBV2 and TRBJ2-3; 8 positions agree with TRBD2. CDR1 is SNHLY, CDR2 FYNNEI, per germline. J gave up 0 bases and V 6 bases, and 5 bases lay outside the gene matches. The CDR3 runs to 15 residues. Here the CDR3 DNA reads TGTGCCAGCAGGAGACTAGCGCTGAGCACAGATACGCAGTATTTT. It specifies CASRRLALSTDTQYF.

The chain combines TRBV6-4 with TRBJ2-1; the match to TRBD2 covers 10 bases. CDR1 and CDR2 (germline): MRHNA, SNTAGT. This CDR3 is 14 amino acids long. J gave up 8 bases and V 4 bases, and 5 bases lay outside the gene matches. CDR3 bases: TGTGCCAGCAGTGTAGCGGGAGGTCCGGATGAGCAGTTCTTC. Translation: CASSVAGGPDEQFF.

The chain has TRBV10-3 and TRBJ2-1, with TRBD1 as a possible D gene (7 bases). V was trimmed by 5 bases and J by 13 bases, leaving 15 bases between them. The CDR3 is made up of 12 amino acids. Per the germline V gene, CDR1 is ENHRY and CDR2 is SYGVKD. For the CDR3, the DNA is TGTGCCATCAGTATTGGAGGGACAGAACAGTTCTTC. Encoded protein: CAISIGGTEQFF.

V is TRBV28 and J is TRBJ2-2, with D possibly TRBD2 on 6 matching bases. Germline CDR1 reads MDHEN; CDR2 reads SYDVKM. Trimming took off 5 bases at V and 4 bases at J, with 20 bases between the two ends. CDR3 length: 17 amino acids. Here the CDR3 DNA reads TGTGCCAGCAGTCGACCCGGGGGTACCACCCCCACCGGGGAGCTGTTTTTT. It yields the protein CASSRPGGTTPTGELFF.

The V gene is TRBV28, the J gene TRBJ2-1; 12 bases map to TRBD2. There are 15 residues in the CDR3. The V and J ends lost 7 bases and 9 bases, in that order; junction bases with no gene match: 10. CDR1 and CDR2 (germline): MDHEN, SYDVKM. CDR3 sequence (DNA): TGTGCCAGCACCCAGAGGACTAGCGGGATCCCTGAGCAGTTCTTC. Translating it yields CASTQRTSGIPEQFF.

The chain couples TRBV7-9 to TRBJ2-1; 7 bases are a match to TRBD1. The V gene end was trimmed by 5 bases and the J gene end by 6 bases; junction bases not matched to a gene: 4. Per the germline V gene, CDR1 is SEHNR and CDR2 is FQNEAQ (reference sequence). The CDR3 extends over 13 amino acids. CDR3 residues: CASSPRQGNEQFF. DNA of the CDR3: TGTGCCAGCAGCCCCCGACAGGGCAATGAGCAGTTCTTC.

This chain links TRBV7-2 with TRBJ2-5; 9 positions agree with TRBD2. From germline, CDR1 is SGHTA and CDR2 FQGNSA. V was clipped by 1 base and J by 8 bases; unmatched bases: 11. This CDR3 has 16 amino acids. The DNA for the CDR3 is TGTGCCAGCAGCTTAGTCGGGACTAGCCCGACCGTTACCCAGTACTTC. It translates to CASSLVGTSPTVTQYF. Combining the CDR3 with reference TRBV7-2 and TRBJ2-5 gives the whole variable domain GAGVSQSPSNKVTEKGKDVELRCDPISGHTALYWYRQSLGQGLEFLIYFQGNSAPDKSGLPSDRFSAERTGGSVSTLTIQRTQQEDSAVYLCASSLVGTSPTVTQYFGPGTRLLVL.

The V gene is TRBV7-8, the J gene TRBJ1-2; 8 bases are a match to TRBD1. V dropped 2 bases and J dropped 4; count of bases not matched to a gene: 9. The V gene's germline CDR1 is SGHVS and CDR2 FQNEAQ. This CDR3 region has 16 residues. In nucleotides, the CDR3 is TGTGCCAGCAGCTTACAGGGGGCGCGGGGCCTCTATGGCTACACCTTC. Translating it yields CASSLQGARGLYGYTF.

The chain couples TRBV7-2 to TRBJ1-5; 8 bases match TRBD1. Germline values: CDR1 SGHTA, CDR2 FQGNSA. V lost 3 bases to trimming and J lost 4 bases; unmatched junction nucleotides: 2. The CDR3 has 14 residues. The CDR3 nucleotides are TGTGCCAGCAGCTTGACAGGGGCGAATCAGCCCCAGCATTTT. Amino acid sequence: CASSLTGANQPQHF.

The V and J genes are TRBV13 and TRBJ2-7; TRBD1 might be the D (9 bases). V gave up 4 bases and J gave up 4 bases, with 20 bases separating them. This CDR3 has 16 residues. The germline V gene encodes CDR1 PRHDT and CDR2 FYEKMQ (reference sequence). The CDR3 nucleotides are TGTGCCAGCAGCTCCGGGGGGGGGACAGGGTTTTACGAGCAGTACTTC. Translated, it gives CASSSGGGTGFYEQYF.

This clone came up a few times. The chain links TRBV9 to TRBJ2-3; 8 nucleotides line up with TRBD2. The CDR3 covers 15 residues. The germline gives CDR1 SGDLS, CDR2 YYNGEE. J was trimmed by 3 bases and V by 3 bases; bases with no gene match: 6. CDR3: CASSGGLARTDTQYF. The CDR3 bases are TGTGCCAGCAGCGGAGGACTAGCTCGGACAGATACGCAGTATTTT.

The chain is built from TRBV28 and TRBJ1-2; weak D call: TRBD1 (6 bases). Trimming pared 2 bases from V and 9 bases from J, leaving 16 bases between. This CDR3 comprises 14 residues. Per the germline V gene, CDR1 is MDHEN and CDR2 is SYDVKM. The CDR3 region has the DNA TGTGCCAGCAGTTTAATCCCGCCAGGGGCTAGCTACACCTTC. This gives the protein CASSLIPPGASYTF.

V gene TRBV7-2 combines with J gene TRBJ1-2, with D possibly TRBD1 on 6 matching bases. From germline, CDR1 is SGHTA and CDR2 FQGNSA. The CDR3 is made up of 14 amino acids. The V end was cut by 5 bases, the J end by 2 bases, with 12 bases between. The CDR3 nucleotides read TGTGCCAGCAGCAGCCGCAGGGGAAACTATGGCTACACCTTC. Residues: CASSSRRGNYGYTF.

This chain connects TRBV4-1 to TRBJ2-1, with D maybe TRBD2 (5 bases). The germline V and J ends were trimmed by 3 bases and 2 bases, with 20 bases remaining between them. Germline V gene sequence: CDR1 MGHRA, CDR2 YSYEKL. CDR3 length equals 18 residues. CDR3 nucleotide sequence: TGCGCCAGCAGCCAGATACCGGGGAAGGGTATAACCTACAATGAGCAGTTCTTC. Translated: CASSQIPGKGITYNEQFF.

This clone was detected only a few times. The genes are TRBV5-4 and TRBJ2-4; 8 nucleotides line up with TRBD2. Germline CDR1 and CDR2: SGHNT and YYREEE (reference sequence). CDR3 length equals 13 residues. V gave up 2 bases and J gave up 8 bases; unmatched junction bases: 3. The CDR3 sequence is CASSFSGIDIQYF. CDR3 sequence (DNA): TGTGCCAGCAGCTTTAGCGGGATAGACATTCAGTACTTC.

The chain recombines TRBV19 with TRBJ1-3; TRBD1 aligns across 8 bases. Germline CDR1 LNHDA, CDR2 SQIVND (reference sequence). Trimming at V came to 3 bases and at J to 4 bases, leaving 5 bases not matched to a gene. CDR3 size: 15 residues. Written as DNA, the CDR3 is TGTGCCAGTAGTATGCAGGGGGCTACGGGAAACACCATATATTTT. Amino acid sequence: CASSMQGATGNTIYF.

In its sample, this clone was seen once. The chain has TRBV2 and TRBJ2-1; the D gene is possibly TRBD1 (6 bases). The CDR3 totals 13 residues. Germline V gene lookup returns CDR1 SNHLY and CDR2 FYNNEI. With 7 bases removed from V and 5 bases from J, the gap between germline ends came to 12 bases. Written as DNA, the CDR3 is TGTGCCAGCACCCTACAGGGTCACAATGAGCAGTTCTTC. It encodes CASTLQGHNEQFF.

Here the CDR3 DNA reads TGTGCCAGCAGCTTCGGACTAGCGGACTCGTACGAGCAGTACTTC. The encoded protein is CASSFGLADSYEQYF. This chain joins TRBV5-5 and TRBJ2-7; 10 nucleotides line up with TRBD2. The CDR3 is made up of 15 amino acids. Looked up from germline, CDR1 is SGHKS and CDR2 is YYEKEE (reference sequence). Trimming took 2 bases from V and 4 from J; bases not matched to a gene: 6.

The rearrangement joins TRBV7-9 to TRBJ2-7; a weak D match, TRBD2 (5 bases). Germline V gene data show CDR1 as SEHNR and CDR2 as FQNEAQ (reference sequence). The CDR3 length is 13 residues. Trimming took off 7 bases at V and 7 bases at J, with 17 bases between the two ends. CDR3 bases: TGTGCCAGCAATAGCCCGGGATCGTGGGAGCAGTACTTC. Translated, it gives CASNSPGSWEQYF.